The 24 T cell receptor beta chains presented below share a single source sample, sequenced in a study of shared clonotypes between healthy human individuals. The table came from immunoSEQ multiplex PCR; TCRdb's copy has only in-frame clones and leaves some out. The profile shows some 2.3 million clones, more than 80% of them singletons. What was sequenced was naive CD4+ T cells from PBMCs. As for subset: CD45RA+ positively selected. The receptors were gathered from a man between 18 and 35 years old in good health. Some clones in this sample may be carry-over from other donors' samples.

For the CDR3, the DNA is TGCGCCAGCAGCCAGGGGACAGAAAACACTGAAGCTTTCTTT. This translates into CASSQGTENTEAFF. The chain uses TRBV5-1 and TRBJ1-1; 7 nucleotides line up with TRBD1. The V segment lost 4 bases and the J segment 2 bases; nucleotides outside the gene matches: 5. The CDR3 loop spans 14 amino acids. The germline V gene has CDR1 SGHRS and CDR2 YFSETQ. The complete variable domain, with remaining parts taken from reference TRBV5-1 and TRBJ1-1, reads KAGVTQTPRYLIKTRGQQVTLSCSPISGHRSVSWYQQTPGQGLQFLFEYFSETQRNKGNFPGRFSGRQFSNSRSEMNVSTLELGDSALYLCASSQGTENTEAFFGQGTRLTVV.

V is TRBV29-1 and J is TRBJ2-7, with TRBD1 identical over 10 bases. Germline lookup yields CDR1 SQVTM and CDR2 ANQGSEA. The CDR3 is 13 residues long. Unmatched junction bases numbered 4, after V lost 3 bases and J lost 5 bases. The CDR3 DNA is TGCAGCGTTGATCCGACAGGGGGCCACGAGCAGTACTTC. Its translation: CSVDPTGGHEQYF.

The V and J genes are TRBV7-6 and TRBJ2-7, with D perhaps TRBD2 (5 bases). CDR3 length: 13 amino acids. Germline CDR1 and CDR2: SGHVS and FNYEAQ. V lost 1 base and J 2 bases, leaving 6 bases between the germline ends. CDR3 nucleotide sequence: TGTGCCAGCAGCTTAGGAGGGACCTACGAGCAGTACTTC. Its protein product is CASSLGGTYEQYF.

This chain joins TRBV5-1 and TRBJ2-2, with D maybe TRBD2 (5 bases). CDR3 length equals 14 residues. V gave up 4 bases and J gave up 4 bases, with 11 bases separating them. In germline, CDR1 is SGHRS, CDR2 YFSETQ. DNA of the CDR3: TGCGCCAGCAGCGTCGGGATTTCCACCGGGGAGCTGTTTTTT. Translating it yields CASSVGISTGELFF. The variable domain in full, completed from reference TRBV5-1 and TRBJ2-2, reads KAGVTQTPRYLIKTRGQQVTLSCSPISGHRSVSWYQQTPGQGLQFLFEYFSETQRNKGNFPGRFSGRQFSNSRSEMNVSTLELGDSALYLCASSVGISTGELFFGEGSRLTVL.

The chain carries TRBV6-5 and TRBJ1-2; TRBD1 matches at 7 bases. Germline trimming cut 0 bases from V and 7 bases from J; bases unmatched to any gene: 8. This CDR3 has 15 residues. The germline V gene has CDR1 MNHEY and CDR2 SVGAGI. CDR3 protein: CASSYSTGMPGGYTF. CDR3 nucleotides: TGTGCCAGCAGTTACTCGACAGGGATGCCGGGTGGCTACACCTTC.

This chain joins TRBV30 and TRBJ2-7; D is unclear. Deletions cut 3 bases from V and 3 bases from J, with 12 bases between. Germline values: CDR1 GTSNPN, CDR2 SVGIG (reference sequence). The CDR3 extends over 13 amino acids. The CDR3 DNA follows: TGTGCCTGGAGCTTTCACCGGGTCTACGAGCAGTACTTC. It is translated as CAWSFHRVYEQYF.

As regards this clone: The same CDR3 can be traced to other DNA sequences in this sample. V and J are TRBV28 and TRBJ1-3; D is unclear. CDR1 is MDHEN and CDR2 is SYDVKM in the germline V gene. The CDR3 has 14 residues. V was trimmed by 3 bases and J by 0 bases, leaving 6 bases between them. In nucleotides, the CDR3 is TGTGCCAGCAGTTTCGGGAACTCTGGAAACACCATATATTTT. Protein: CASSFGNSGNTIYF.

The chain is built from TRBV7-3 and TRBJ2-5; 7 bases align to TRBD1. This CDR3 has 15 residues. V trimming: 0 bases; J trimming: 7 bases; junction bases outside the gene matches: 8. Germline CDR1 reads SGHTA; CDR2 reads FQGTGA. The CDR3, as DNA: TGTGCCAGCAGCTTAACCCCGACAGGGATGGGGACCCAGTACTTC. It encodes CASSLTPTGMGTQYF.

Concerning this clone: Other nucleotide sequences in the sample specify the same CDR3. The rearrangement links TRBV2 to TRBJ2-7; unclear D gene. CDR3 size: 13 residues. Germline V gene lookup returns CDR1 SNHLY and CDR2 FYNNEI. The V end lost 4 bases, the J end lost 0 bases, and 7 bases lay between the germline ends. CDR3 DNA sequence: TGTGCCAGCAGTGGTTGGAGCTCCTACGAGCAGTACTTC. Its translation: CASSGWSSYEQYF.

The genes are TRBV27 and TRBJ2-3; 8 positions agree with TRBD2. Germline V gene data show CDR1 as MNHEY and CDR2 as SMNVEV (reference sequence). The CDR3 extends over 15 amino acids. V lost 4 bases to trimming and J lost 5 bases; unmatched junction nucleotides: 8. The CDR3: CASSSLRAGGDTQYF. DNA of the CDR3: TGTGCCAGCAGTTCGCTCCGGGCGGGAGGAGATACGCAGTATTTT.

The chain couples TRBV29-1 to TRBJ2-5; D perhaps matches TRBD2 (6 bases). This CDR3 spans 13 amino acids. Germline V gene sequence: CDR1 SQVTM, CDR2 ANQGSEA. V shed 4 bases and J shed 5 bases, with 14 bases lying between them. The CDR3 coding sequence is TGCAGCGTTGTAACGGGACTCTGGGAGACCCAGTACTTC. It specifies CSVVTGLWETQYF.

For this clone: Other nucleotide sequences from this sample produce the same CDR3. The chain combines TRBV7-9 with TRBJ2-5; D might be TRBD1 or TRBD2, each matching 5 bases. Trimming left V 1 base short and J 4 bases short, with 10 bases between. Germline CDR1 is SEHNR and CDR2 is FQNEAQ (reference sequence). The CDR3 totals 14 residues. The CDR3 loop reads CASSLGRGPETQYF. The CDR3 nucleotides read TGTGCCAGCAGCTTAGGCCGGGGCCCAGAGACCCAGTACTTC.

CDR3 in amino acids: CASSLPVNTEAFF. The DNA of the CDR3 is TGTGCCAGCAGCTTGCCCGTGAACACTGAAGCTTTCTTT. The chain joins TRBV5-4 to TRBJ1-1; D is unresolved. This CDR3 region has 13 residues. Trimming stripped 1 base from V and 0 bases from J, with 4 bases between. The V gene's germline CDR1 is SGHNT and CDR2 YYREEE (reference sequence).

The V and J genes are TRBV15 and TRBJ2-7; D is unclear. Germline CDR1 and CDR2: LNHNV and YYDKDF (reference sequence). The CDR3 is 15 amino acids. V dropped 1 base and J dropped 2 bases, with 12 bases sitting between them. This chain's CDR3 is CATSRVQNTAYEQYF. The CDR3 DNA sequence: TGTGCCACCAGCAGAGTCCAGAACACAGCCTACGAGCAGTACTTC. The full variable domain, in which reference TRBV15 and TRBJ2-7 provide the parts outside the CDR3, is DAMVIQNPRYQVTQFGKPVTLSCSQTLNHNVMYWYQQKSSQAPKLLFHYYDKDFNNEADTPDNFQSRRPNTSFCFLDIRSPGLGDTAMYLCATSRVQNTAYEQYFGPGTRLTVT.

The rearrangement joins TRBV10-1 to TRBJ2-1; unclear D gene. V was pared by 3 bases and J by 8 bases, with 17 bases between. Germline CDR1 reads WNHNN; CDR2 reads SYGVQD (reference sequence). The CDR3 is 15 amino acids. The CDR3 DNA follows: TGCGCCAGCAGTGATTCGAAGGCTCTGTGGGATGAGCAGTTCTTC. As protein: CASSDSKALWDEQFF.

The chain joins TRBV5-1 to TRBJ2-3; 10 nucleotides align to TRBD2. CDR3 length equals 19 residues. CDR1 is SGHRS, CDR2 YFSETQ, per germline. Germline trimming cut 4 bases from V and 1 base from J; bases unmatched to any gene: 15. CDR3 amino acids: CASSPAWSGRVDGTDTQYF. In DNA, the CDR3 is TGCGCCAGCAGCCCCGCGTGGAGCGGGAGGGTAGACGGCACAGATACGCAGTATTTT.

CDR3 residues: CASHRERPNEQFF. In DNA form, the CDR3 reads TGTGCCAGTCATCGAGAGAGACCGAATGAGCAGTTCTTC. This chain uses TRBV28 with TRBJ2-1; D ambiguous. There are 13 residues in the CDR3. CDR1 is MDHEN, CDR2 SYDVKM, per germline. V shed 9 bases and J shed 7 bases, with 16 bases lying between them.

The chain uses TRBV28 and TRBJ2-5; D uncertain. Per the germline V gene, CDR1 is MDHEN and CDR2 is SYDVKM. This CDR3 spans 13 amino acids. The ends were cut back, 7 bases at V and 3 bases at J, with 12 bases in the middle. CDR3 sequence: CASTLPAKETQYF. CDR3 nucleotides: TGTGCCAGCACACTACCAGCGAAAGAGACCCAGTACTTC.

Written as DNA, the CDR3 is TGTGCCACCACACAGGCCGGAACTGAAGCTTTCTTT. Encoded protein: CATTQAGTEAFF. The chain links TRBV10-3 to TRBJ1-1; D is perhaps TRBD1 (5 bases). The germline V gene has CDR1 ENHRY and CDR2 SYGVKD. V gave up 10 bases and J gave up 5 bases, with 14 bases separating them. This CDR3 contains 12 residues.

The CDR3: CASSMDRGRPDTQYF. The CDR3 DNA reads as TGTGCCAGCAGCATGGACAGGGGGCGCCCAGATACGCAGTATTTT. V usage is TRBV7-2 and J usage is TRBJ2-3, with 11 positions matching TRBD1. The CDR3 loop spans 15 amino acids. Germline-derived CDR1 and CDR2 are SGHTA and FQGNSA. V shed 5 bases, J shed 4 bases, and the junction held 5 bases outside the gene matches.

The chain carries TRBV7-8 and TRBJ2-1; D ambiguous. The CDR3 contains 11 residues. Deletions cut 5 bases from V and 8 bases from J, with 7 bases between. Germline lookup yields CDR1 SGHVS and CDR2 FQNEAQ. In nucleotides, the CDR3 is TGTGCCAGCAGCCAAGAGGATGAGCAGTTCTTC. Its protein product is CASSQEDEQFF.

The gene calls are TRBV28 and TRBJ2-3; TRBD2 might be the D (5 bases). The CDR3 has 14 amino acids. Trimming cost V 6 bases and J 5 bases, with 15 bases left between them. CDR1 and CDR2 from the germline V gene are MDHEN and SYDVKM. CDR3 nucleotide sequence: TGTGCCAGCAGCATCGGACTCCACGGAGATACGCAGTATTTT. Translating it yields CASSIGLHGDTQYF.

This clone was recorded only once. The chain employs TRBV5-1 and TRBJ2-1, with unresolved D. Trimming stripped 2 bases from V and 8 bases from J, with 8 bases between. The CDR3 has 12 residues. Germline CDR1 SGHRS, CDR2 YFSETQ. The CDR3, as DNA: TGCGCCAGCAGCTTCCCCGCGGATGAGCAGTTCTTC. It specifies CASSFPADEQFF.

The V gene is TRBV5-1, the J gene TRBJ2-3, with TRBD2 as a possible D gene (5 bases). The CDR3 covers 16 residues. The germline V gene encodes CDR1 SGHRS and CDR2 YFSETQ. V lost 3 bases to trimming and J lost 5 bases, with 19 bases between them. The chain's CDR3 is CASSSLGLADVDTQYF. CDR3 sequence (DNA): TGCGCCAGCAGCTCCCTAGGACTGGCCGATGTAGATACGCAGTATTTT.